Below are 24 T cell receptor beta chains sequenced from a single sample in a study of shared clonotypes between healthy human individuals. TCRdb's table, derived via immunoSEQ multiplex PCR, lists solely in-frame clones and lacks some. The repertoire holds roughly 1,100,000 clones, with around 75% as singletons. The sample comprised memory CD4+ T cells sorted from blood. The subset was: CD45RA-negative fraction. These receptors came from a man younger than 35 in good health.

The chain uses TRBV11-3 and TRBJ2-5; D is possibly TRBD1 or TRBD2 (6 bases each). The CDR3 is 17 amino acids. Germline V gives CDR1 SGHNT, CDR2 YENEEA. Trimming removed 1 base at V and 1 base at J, with 16 bases between. The DNA for the CDR3 is TGTGCCAGCAGCTTAGGATTCGGGGGCAATAGCCAAGAGACCCAGTACTTC. This translates into CASSLGFGGNSQETQYF.

The chain uses TRBV7-3 and TRBJ2-3; the match to TRBD2 covers 8 bases. Per germline, CDR1 SGHTA and CDR2 FQGTGA. The CDR3 is made up of 16 amino acids. The J segment lost 8 bases and the V segment lost 4 bases, leaving 14 bases of the junction unmatched. CDR3 loop: CASSSTVTGGAGTQYF. CDR3 bases: TGTGCCAGCAGCTCCACAGTGACCGGGGGGGCCGGTACGCAGTATTTT.

This chain links TRBV7-9 with TRBJ2-3; D remains ambiguous. From germline, CDR1 is SEHNR and CDR2 FQNEAQ (reference sequence). This CDR3 is 11 amino acids long. V dropped 8 bases and J dropped 5 bases, with 8 bases sitting between them. CDR3 protein: CASRAGDTQYF. Here the CDR3 DNA reads TGTGCCAGCCGCGCTGGAGATACGCAGTATTTT.

This rearrangement joins TRBV10-3 to TRBJ1-1; the D gene is possibly TRBD1 (6 bases). The CDR3 length is 16 residues. Trimming took 0 bases from V and 1 from J, leaving 12 bases between them. Germline values: CDR1 ENHRY, CDR2 SYGVKD. The CDR3 DNA follows: TGTGCCATCAGTGAGTCGGTTCCACAGGGGAACACTGAAGCTTTCTTT. Amino acid sequence: CAISESVPQGNTEAFF.

The chain carries TRBV5-4 and TRBJ2-7; 10 nucleotides match TRBD1. Germline V gene sequence: CDR1 SGHNT, CDR2 YYREEE (reference sequence). With V trimmed by 3 bases and J by 1 base, 7 bases remained unmatched. The CDR3 has 16 amino acids. This CDR3 reads CASSSGRDRGSYEQYF. The CDR3 nucleotides are TGTGCCAGCAGCTCGGGTCGGGACAGGGGATCCTACGAGCAGTACTTC.

This clone has more than one count but fewer than ten. The J gene is TRBJ1-1, the V gene TRBV30; no clear D gene. Trimming took 5 bases from V and 6 from J, leaving 13 bases between them. The CDR3 loop spans 12 amino acids. Germline V gene data show CDR1 as GTSNPN and CDR2 as SVGIG (reference sequence). The CDR3 loop is CAWFSSWAEAFF. The CDR3 region has the DNA TGTGCCTGGTTTTCCTCATGGGCTGAAGCTTTCTTT.

In its sample, this clone was seen once. This sample also contains other DNA sequences that code for the same CDR3. The chain recombines TRBV6-1 with TRBJ2-5; the match to TRBD1 covers 8 bases. Germline assignment: CDR1 MNHNS and CDR2 SASEGT. V lost 5 bases and J lost 5; bases outside the gene matches: 7. This CDR3 region has 14 residues. The chain's CDR3 is CASSPQGARETQYF. Here the CDR3 DNA reads TGTGCCAGCAGTCCTCAGGGGGCTCGGGAGACCCAGTACTTC.

The V gene is TRBV18, the J gene TRBJ1-1; TRBD1 is a possible D gene (6 bases). The CDR3 length is 16 residues. V gave up 3 bases and J gave up 3 bases, with 17 bases separating them. The germline gives CDR1 KGHSH, CDR2 LQKENI. Here the CDR3 reads CASSPDIGGAHTEAFF. The CDR3 region has the DNA TGTGCCAGCTCACCGGATATCGGGGGGGCGCACACTGAAGCTTTCTTT.

Many counts were recorded for this clone. This chain connects TRBV7-6 to TRBJ2-7; TRBD1 aligns across 10 bases. The CDR3 has 16 residues. Looked up from germline, CDR1 is SGHVS and CDR2 is FNYEAQ. Unmatched junction bases numbered 5, after V lost 2 bases and J lost 1 base. The chain's CDR3 is CASSLLGQGTSYEQYF. The CDR3 DNA follows: TGTGCCAGCAGCTTATTGGGACAGGGGACTTCCTACGAGCAGTACTTC.

The rearrangement uses TRBV21-1 and TRBJ2-6; no check of the table's D call, TRBD1, against the DNA was made. TRBV21-1 is shown as a pseudogene. The CDR3 consists of 21 residues. The CDR3 reads CASSKVGDSRQGSTGANVLTF. The CDR3 DNA follows: TGTGCCAGCAGCAAAGTGGGGGATTCGAGACAGGGTAGTACTGGGGCCAACGTCCTGACTTTC.

The chain links TRBV6-5 to TRBJ1-1, with D uncertain. CDR3 length equals 13 residues. V lost 6 bases and J 4 bases, leaving 12 bases between the germline ends. Germline V gene data show CDR1 as MNHEY and CDR2 as SVGAGI. The CDR3 here is CASSQNRGTEAFF. In DNA, the CDR3 is TGTGCCAGCAGCCAAAATCGGGGCACTGAAGCTTTCTTT.

This clone has just a few counts. V usage is TRBV14 and J usage is TRBJ2-7; TRBD2 aligns across 8 bases. CDR3 length equals 20 residues. V lost 0 bases to trimming and J lost 0 bases; unmatched junction nucleotides: 16. Germline V gene data show CDR1 as SGHDN and CDR2 as FVKESK. CDR3 residues: CASSQDGPSPVTSVSYEQYF. CDR3 coding DNA: TGTGCCAGCAGCCAAGATGGGCCCTCCCCTGTGACTAGCGTCTCCTACGAGCAGTACTTC.

The chain employs TRBV5-4 and TRBJ2-1; D uncertain. CDR1 SGHNT and CDR2 YYREEE come from the germline V gene (reference sequence). V lost 0 bases and J 2 bases, leaving 9 bases between the germline ends. There are 15 residues in the CDR3. The CDR3 bases are TGTGCCAGCAGCTTGGGTGGGTCCGCCTACAATGAGCAGTTCTTC. This translates into CASSLGGSAYNEQFF.

The genes are TRBV5-4 and TRBJ1-3; D might be TRBD1 (5 bases). V dropped 1 base and J dropped 3 bases, with 8 bases sitting between them. The CDR3 covers 14 residues. CDR1 and CDR2 (germline): SGHNT, YYREEE (reference sequence). CDR3 residues: CASSLIGGGNTIYF. The CDR3 bases are TGTGCCAGCAGCTTGATTGGGGGTGGAAACACCATATATTTT.

This clone is a singleton in its sample. This chain connects TRBV5-6 to TRBJ1-1; the match to TRBD1 covers 7 bases. CDR1 is SGHDT and CDR2 is YYEEEE in the germline V gene. CDR3 length equals 14 residues. V gave up 6 bases and J gave up 2 bases; unmatched junction bases: 7. CDR3 residues: CASNLQGSNTEAFF. CDR3 nucleotides: TGTGCCAGCAACCTACAGGGGTCCAACACTGAAGCTTTCTTT.

CDR3 coding DNA: TGTGCCAGCAGCTTCCGGAGGACCGGGGCGACCGGGGAGCTGTTTTTT. Translation gives CASSFRRTGATGELFF. V usage is TRBV5-6 and J usage is TRBJ2-2; perhaps D is TRBD1 or TRBD2 (5 bases each). V was cut by 2 bases and J by 5 bases, with 16 bases left in between. The CDR3 contains 16 residues. Germline V lookup: CDR1 SGHDT, CDR2 YYEEEE.

There are a few counts of this clone. The V call is TRBV7-3, the J call TRBJ2-1; 9 bases are shared with TRBD2. The CDR3 runs 14 residues. With V trimmed by 2 bases and J by 10 bases, 6 bases remained unmatched. CDR1 and CDR2 (germline): SGHTA, FQGTGA. In DNA, the CDR3 is TGTGCCAGCAGCTTACTGGGGCTAGCGGGGGAGCAGTTCTTC. Translation gives CASSLLGLAGEQFF.

This chain links TRBV9 with TRBJ1-1; perhaps TRBD1 as D (5 bases). V shed 4 bases and J shed 3 bases, with 16 bases lying between them. The CDR3 length is 15 residues. The V gene's germline CDR1 is SGDLS and CDR2 YYNGEE. The CDR3 bases are TGTGCCAGCAGCCCCCAGGGCGCCGAAGACACTGAAGCTTTCTTT. Amino acids: CASSPQGAEDTEAFF.

The chain uses TRBV4-1 and TRBJ2-5; TRBD1 is a possible D gene (8 bases). Germline CDR1 is MGHRA and CDR2 is YSYEKL. CDR3 length equals 17 residues. V was clipped by 3 bases and J by 3 bases, with 20 bases between them. The CDR3 spells CASSHPDRGGAKETQYF. The CDR3 coding sequence is TGCGCCAGCAGCCACCCAGACAGGGGAGGGGCCAAAGAGACCCAGTACTTC.

Points on this clone: The same CDR3 arises from other DNA sequences in this sample as well. The CDR3 DNA sequence: TGTGCCAGCAGCCCGCACATGAACACTGAAGCTTTCTTT. As protein: CASSPHMNTEAFF. The V and J genes are TRBV7-2 and TRBJ1-1; D is uncertain. V lost 5 bases to trimming and J lost 0 bases, with 7 bases between them. The germline CDR1 and CDR2 sequences are SGHTA and FQGNSA. This CDR3 comprises 13 residues.

The V call is TRBV10-2, the J call TRBJ1-3; D unclear. The CDR3 runs 14 residues. V was pared by 2 bases and J by 4 bases, with 9 bases between. Germline V gives CDR1 WSHSY, CDR2 SAAADI. The DNA of the CDR3 is TGCGCCAGCAGTGAGGCAGAGGGAGGAAACACCATATATTTT. Amino acids: CASSEAEGGNTIYF.

The chain has TRBV30 and TRBJ1-2; 9 positions agree with TRBD1. Germline CDR1 and CDR2: GTSNPN and SVGIG (reference sequence). V lost 3 bases and J lost 8; bases outside the gene matches: 10. The CDR3 consists of 14 residues. The CDR3 reads CAWRHTGGPYGYTF. The CDR3 nucleotides read TGTGCCTGGAGACATACAGGGGGCCCATACGGCTACACCTTC.

The chain employs TRBV5-1 and TRBJ1-2; perhaps TRBD1 as D (6 bases). V was trimmed by 1 base and J by 6 bases, leaving 13 bases between them. The length of the CDR3 is 14 residues. In germline, CDR1 is SGHRS, CDR2 YFSETQ. CDR3 sequence reads: CASSLRQGRDGYTF. The DNA of the CDR3 is TGCGCCAGCAGCTTGAGGCAGGGGCGGGATGGCTACACCTTC.

The chain uses TRBV11-2 and TRBJ1-1, with a weak D call TRBD1 (6 bases). V was cut by 7 bases and J by 1 base, with 10 bases left in between. This CDR3 spans 13 amino acids. Germline values: CDR1 SGHAT, CDR2 FQNNGV. The CDR3 sequence: CASKVQGNTEAFF. CDR3 in DNA: TGTGCCAGCAAAGTACAGGGGAACACTGAAGCTTTCTTT.